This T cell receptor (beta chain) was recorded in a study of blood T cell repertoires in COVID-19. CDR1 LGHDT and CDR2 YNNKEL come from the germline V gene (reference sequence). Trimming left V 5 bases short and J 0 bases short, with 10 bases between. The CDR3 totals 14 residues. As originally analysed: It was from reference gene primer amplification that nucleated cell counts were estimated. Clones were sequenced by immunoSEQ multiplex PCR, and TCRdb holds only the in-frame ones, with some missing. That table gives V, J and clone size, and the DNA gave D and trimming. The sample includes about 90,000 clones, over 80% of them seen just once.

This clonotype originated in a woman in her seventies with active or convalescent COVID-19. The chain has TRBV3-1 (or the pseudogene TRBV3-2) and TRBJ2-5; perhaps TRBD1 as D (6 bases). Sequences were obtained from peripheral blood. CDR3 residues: CASSLGQNQETQYF. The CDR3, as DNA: TGTGCCAGCAGCTTAGGACAGAACCAAGAGACCCAGTACTTC.